Included here is one T cell receptor beta chain sequence, with context. Its antigen is still unknown. No qualities accompany the bases; no much larger clone lies one base away. This specimen comes from a study of control samples from healthy donors and cancer patients (TCRdb year 2020). Libraries were built with the immunoSEQ multiplex PCR assay. As stored in TCRdb, this immuneACCESS dataset retains in-frame rearrangements with V and J assigned. A fraction of the clones does not appear; measured against another copy, unresolved V genes explain less than half of the discrepancy, and the remainder lacks a known reason. This sample comprises approximately 160,000 clones, roughly 94% of them detected only once. Jointly, the top ten make up approximately 1.5% of the sample. Its CDR3 holds 15 amino acids, cysteine through phenylalanine. The CDR3 DNA has 45 bases and is translated from base 1. The germline V gene sets CDR1 to WSHSY and CDR2 to SAAADI. The junction carries 12 bases between V and J, which are trimmed by 3 bases and 2 bases respectively.

Sequencing was done on a sample of blood. The V gene is TRBV10-2 and the J gene is TRBJ2-3, with no confidently assigned D gene. The source of this sequence is a woman aged 18-29 years in good health. Read as DNA, the sequence is TGCGCCAGCAGTGATTGGGCCGGCACCACAGATACGCAGTATTTT. Its protein is CASSDWAGTTDTQYF.